The source of this T cell receptor (beta chain) is a study of shared clonotypes between healthy human individuals. The repertoire was sequenced with immunoSEQ multiplex PCR; TCRdb's copy has only in-frame clones and lacks some. The sample shows approximately 180,000 clones, roughly 91% of them seen only once. Of note for this clone: The antigen remains undetermined.

There were only Caucasian adults among the donors, and all lived in Nashville, Tennessee. Subsets obtained from CD4+ cells comprised CD45RA+ naive and CD45RA-negative memory cells. The V end lost 3 bases, the J end lost 5 bases, and 10 bases lay between the germline ends. CDR3 size: 13 residues. CDR1 is KGHSH, CDR2 LQKENI, per germline. General study findings and limits: Shared clonotypes: 4.5% to 6.5% naive CD4, under 4% naive CD8, 2.3% memory CD4, 0.4% to 0.5% memory CD8.

Sequencing input: naive CD4+ T cells sorted from blood. Indicated subset: CD45RA+ positively selected. This clonotype was obtained from a woman aged 25 to 45 in good health. The gene calls are TRBV18 and TRBJ1-2; the D is unclear. This CDR3 reads CASSPGNIYGYTF. The DNA of the CDR3 is TGTGCCAGCTCACCCGGGAACATTTATGGCTACACCTTC. The full variable domain, in which reference TRBV18 and TRBJ1-2 provide the parts outside the CDR3, is NAGVMQNPRHLVRRRGQEARLRCSPMKGHSHVYWYRQLPEEGLKFMVYLQKENIIDESGMPKERFSAEFPKEGPSILRIQQVVRGDSAAYFCASSPGNIYGYTFGSGTRLTVV.